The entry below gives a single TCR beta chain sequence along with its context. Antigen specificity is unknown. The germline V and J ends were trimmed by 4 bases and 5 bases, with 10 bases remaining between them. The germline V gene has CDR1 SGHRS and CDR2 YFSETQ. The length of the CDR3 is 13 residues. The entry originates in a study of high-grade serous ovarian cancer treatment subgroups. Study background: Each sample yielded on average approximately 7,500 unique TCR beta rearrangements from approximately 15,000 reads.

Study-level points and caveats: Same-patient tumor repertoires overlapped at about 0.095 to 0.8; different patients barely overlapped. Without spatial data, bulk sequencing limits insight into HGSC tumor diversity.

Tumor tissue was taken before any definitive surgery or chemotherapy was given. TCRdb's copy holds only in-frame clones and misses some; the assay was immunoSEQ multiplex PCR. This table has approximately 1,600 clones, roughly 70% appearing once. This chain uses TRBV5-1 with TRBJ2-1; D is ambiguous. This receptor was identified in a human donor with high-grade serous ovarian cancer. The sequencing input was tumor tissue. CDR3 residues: CASSHTRDNEQFF. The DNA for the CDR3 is TGCGCCAGCAGCCATACCAGAGACAATGAGCAGTTCTTC.